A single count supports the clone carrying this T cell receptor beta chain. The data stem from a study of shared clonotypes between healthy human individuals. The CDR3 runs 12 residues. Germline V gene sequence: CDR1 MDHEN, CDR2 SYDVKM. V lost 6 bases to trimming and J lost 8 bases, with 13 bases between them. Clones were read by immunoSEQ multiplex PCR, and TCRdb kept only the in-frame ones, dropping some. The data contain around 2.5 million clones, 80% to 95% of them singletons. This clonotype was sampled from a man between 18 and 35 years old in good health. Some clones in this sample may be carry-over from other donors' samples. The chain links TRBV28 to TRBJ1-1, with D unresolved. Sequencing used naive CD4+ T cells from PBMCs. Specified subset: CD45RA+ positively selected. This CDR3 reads CASSPPAAEAFF. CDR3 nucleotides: TGTGCCAGCAGCCCCCCCGCAGCCGAAGCTTTCTTT.